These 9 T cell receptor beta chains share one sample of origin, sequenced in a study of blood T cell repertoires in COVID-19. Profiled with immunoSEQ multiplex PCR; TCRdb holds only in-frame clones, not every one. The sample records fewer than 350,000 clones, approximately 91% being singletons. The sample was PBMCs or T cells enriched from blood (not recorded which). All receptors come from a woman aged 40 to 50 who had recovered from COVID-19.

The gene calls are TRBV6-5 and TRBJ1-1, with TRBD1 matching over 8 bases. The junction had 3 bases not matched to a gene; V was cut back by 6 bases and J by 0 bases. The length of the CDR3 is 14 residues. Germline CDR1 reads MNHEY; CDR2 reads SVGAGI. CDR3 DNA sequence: TGTGCCAGCAGAACGACAGGGGTGAACACTGAAGCTTTCTTT. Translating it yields CASRTTGVNTEAFF.

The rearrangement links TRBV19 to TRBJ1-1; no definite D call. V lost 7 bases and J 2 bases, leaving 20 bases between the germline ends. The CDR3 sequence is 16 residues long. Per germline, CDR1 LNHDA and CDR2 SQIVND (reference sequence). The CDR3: CASKEFNPVLNTEAFF. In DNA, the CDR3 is TGTGCCAGTAAAGAGTTTAACCCCGTACTTAACACTGAAGCTTTCTTT.

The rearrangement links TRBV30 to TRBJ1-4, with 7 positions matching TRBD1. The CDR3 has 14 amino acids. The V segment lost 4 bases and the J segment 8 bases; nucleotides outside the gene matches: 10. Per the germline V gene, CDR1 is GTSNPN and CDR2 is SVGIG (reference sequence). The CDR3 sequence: CAWNEEGAGEKLFF. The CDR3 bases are TGTGCCTGGAACGAGGAGGGGGCAGGGGAAAAACTGTTTTTT. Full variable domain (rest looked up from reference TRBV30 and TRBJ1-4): SQTIHQWPATLVQPVGSPLSLECTVEGTSNPNLYWYRQAAGRGLQLLFYSVGIGQISSEVPQNLSASRPQDRQFILSSKKLLLSDSGFYLCAWNEEGAGEKLFFGSGTQLSVL.

The CDR3 reads CASRQVPANYGYTF. CDR3 DNA: TGTGCCAGCAGACAAGTACCCGCTAACTATGGCTACACCTTC. The chain joins TRBV6-5 to TRBJ1-2; no clear D gene. The CDR3 runs 14 residues. The germline V gene encodes CDR1 MNHEY and CDR2 SVGAGI. V lost 6 bases, J lost 0 bases, and 11 bases lay in between.

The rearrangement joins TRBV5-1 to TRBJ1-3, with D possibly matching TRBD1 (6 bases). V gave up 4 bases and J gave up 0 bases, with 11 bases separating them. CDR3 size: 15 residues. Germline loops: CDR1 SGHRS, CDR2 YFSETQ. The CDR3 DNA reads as TGCGCCAGCAGCGCTACAGGGACCTCTGGAAACACCATATATTTT. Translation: CASSATGTSGNTIYF.

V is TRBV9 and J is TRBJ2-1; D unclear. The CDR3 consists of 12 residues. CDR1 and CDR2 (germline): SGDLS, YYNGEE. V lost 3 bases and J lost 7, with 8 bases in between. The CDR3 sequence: CASSAYKNEQFF. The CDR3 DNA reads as TGTGCCAGCAGCGCTTATAAAAATGAGCAGTTCTTC.

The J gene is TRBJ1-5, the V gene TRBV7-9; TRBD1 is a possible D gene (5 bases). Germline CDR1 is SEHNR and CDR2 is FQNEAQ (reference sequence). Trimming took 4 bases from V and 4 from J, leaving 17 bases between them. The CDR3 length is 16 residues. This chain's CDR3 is CASSSSPDNFNQPQHF. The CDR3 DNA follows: TGTGCCAGCAGCTCCTCACCGGACAACTTTAATCAGCCCCAGCATTTT.

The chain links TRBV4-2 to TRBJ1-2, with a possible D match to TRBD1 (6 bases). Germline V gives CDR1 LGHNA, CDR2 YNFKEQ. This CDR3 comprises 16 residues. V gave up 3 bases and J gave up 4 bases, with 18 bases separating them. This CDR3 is CASSQEDRSPSYGYTF. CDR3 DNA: TGTGCCAGCAGCCAGGAGGACAGATCTCCATCCTATGGCTACACCTTC.

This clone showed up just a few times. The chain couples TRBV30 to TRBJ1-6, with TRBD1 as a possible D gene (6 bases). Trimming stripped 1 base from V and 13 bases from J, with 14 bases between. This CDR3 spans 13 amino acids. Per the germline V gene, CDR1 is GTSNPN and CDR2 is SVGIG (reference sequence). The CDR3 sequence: CAWSDLQGAPLHF. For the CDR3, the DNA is TGTGCCTGGAGTGACCTACAGGGAGCGCCCCTCCACTTT.